Listed below are T cell receptor beta chains from one sample, sequenced in a study of blood T cell repertoires in COVID-19. The method was immunoSEQ multiplex PCR; TCRdb's version includes in-frame clones alone and lacks a portion of them. There are 30,000 to 45,000 clones in the sample; roughly nine tenths occur only once, and 4.8% lies in the top ten. The specimen was peripheral blood. The receptors were gathered from a human donor in a cohort sampled during active COVID-19. Each CDR3 is given with its conserved first and last residue. A D gene is named only where the DNA matches it firmly. Rows may omit the clone size; those that give it use once, few, many or a size class.

d_call	cdr3_length	clone_size	v_call	j_call	cdr3_aa	cdr3_nt
TRBD2	18	NA	TRBV7-9	TRBJ2-3	CASSLAASGRDGADTQYF	TGTGCCAGCAGCTTAGCAGCTAGCGGGAGGGATGGCGCAGATACGCAGTATTTT
NA	16	NA	TRBV28	TRBJ2-7	CASSSSSAPFSYEQYF	TGTGCCAGCAGTTCCTCTAGCGCGCCCTTCTCCTACGAGCAGTACTTC
NA	19	NA	TRBV21-1	TRBJ2-4	CASIHFFKDPERDVHIQYF	TGTGCCAGCATCCACTTTTTTAAAGACCCCGAGAGGGATGTGCACATTCAGTACTTC
TRBD2	15	NA	TRBV11-3	TRBJ2-5	CASSAGSGVQETQYF	TGTGCCAGCAGCGCGGGTAGCGGGGTCCAAGAGACCCAGTACTTC
TRBD2	16	NA	TRBV9	TRBJ2-1	CASSPSTSGYYNEQFF	TGTGCCAGCAGCCCTTCGACTAGCGGCTACTACAATGAGCAGTTCTTC
TRBD1	14	NA	TRBV27	TRBJ1-1	CASSPLLTGAEAFF	TGTGCCAGCAGTCCTCTCCTGACAGGGGCTGAAGCTTTCTTT
NA	15	NA	TRBV9	TRBJ2-2	CASFSGPRNTGELFF	TGTGCCAGCTTTAGCGGCCCTCGGAACACCGGGGAGCTGTTTTTT
TRBD2	15	once	TRBV18	TRBJ2-7	CASSPGTSGSDEQYF	TGTGCCAGCTCACCCGGGACTAGCGGGAGTGACGAGCAGTACTTC
TRBD2	16	once	TRBV4-3	TRBJ2-7	CASSQRLAGGSYEQYF	TGCGCCAGCAGCCAACGACTAGCGGGAGGCTCGTACGAGCAGTACTTC
TRBD2	16	NA	TRBV7-2	TRBJ2-1	CASSAGLADYTWEQFF	TGTGCCAGCAGCGCGGGACTAGCGGACTATACTTGGGAGCAGTTCTTC
TRBD1	15	NA	TRBV2	TRBJ2-3	CASSDRGRSTDTQYF	TGTGCCAGCAGCGACAGGGGGCGCAGCACAGATACGCAGTATTTT
NA	15	NA	TRBV5-1	TRBJ2-7	CASSPQARGTYEQYF	TGCGCCAGCAGCCCCCAGGCCAGGGGAACCTACGAGCAGTACTTC
NA	13	NA	TRBV30	TRBJ1-6	CAWSAGANSPLHF	TGTGCCTGGAGCGCAGGGGCTAATTCACCCCTCCACTTT
TRBD2	17	NA	TRBV5-5	TRBJ2-6	CASSVLAGGSGANVLTF	TGTGCCAGCAGTGTACTAGCGGGAGGTTCTGGGGCCAACGTCCTGACTTTC
TRBD2	14	NA	TRBV28	TRBJ2-7	CASGGGPGRYEQYF	TGTGCCAGCGGGGGGGGACCCGGGCGGTACGAGCAGTACTTC
NA	14	NA	TRBV7-9	TRBJ2-7	CASSPDGNSYEQYF	TGTGCCAGCAGCCCCGACGGGAACTCCTACGAGCAGTACTTC
TRBD2	14	NA	TRBV24-1	TRBJ2-1	CATMASGIHNEQFF	TGTGCCACCATGGCTAGCGGGATTCACAATGAGCAGTTCTTC
TRBD1	14	few	TRBV9	TRBJ2-7	CASSVQGEGYEQYF	TGTGCCAGCAGCGTACAGGGGGAAGGCTACGAGCAGTACTTC